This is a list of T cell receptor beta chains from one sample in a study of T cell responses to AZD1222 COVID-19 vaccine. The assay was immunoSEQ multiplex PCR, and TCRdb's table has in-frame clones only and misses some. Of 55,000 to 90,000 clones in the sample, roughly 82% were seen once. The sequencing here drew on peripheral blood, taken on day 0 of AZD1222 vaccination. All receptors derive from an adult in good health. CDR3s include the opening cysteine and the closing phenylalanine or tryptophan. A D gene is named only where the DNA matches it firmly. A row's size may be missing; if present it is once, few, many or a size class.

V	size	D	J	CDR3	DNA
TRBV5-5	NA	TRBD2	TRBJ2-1	CASSEGTTLEQFF	TGTGCCAGCAGCGAGGGGACTACACTTGAGCAGTTCTTC
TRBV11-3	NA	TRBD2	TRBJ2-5	CASSLDRPSGGSRVTQYF	TGTGCCAGCAGCTTAGATCGACCTAGCGGGGGGTCGCGCGTGACCCAGTACTTC
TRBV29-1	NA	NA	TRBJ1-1	CSVPDGSEAFF	TGCAGCGTGCCGGACGGTTCTGAAGCTTTCTTT
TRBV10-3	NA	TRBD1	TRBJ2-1	CAISADRAYEQFF	TGTGCCATCAGCGCAGACAGGGCCTATGAGCAGTTCTTC
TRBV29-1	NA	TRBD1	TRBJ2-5	CSVSGGDETQYF	TGCAGCGTTTCAGGGGGTGACGAGACCCAGTACTTC
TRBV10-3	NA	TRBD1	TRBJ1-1	CAISEFDDRGKAEAFF	TGTGCCATCAGTGAGTTTGATGACAGGGGTAAGGCTGAAGCTTTCTTT
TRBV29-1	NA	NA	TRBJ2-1	CSVEIVNEQFF	TGCAGCGTTGAGATCGTCAATGAGCAGTTCTTC
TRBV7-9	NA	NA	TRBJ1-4	CASSLAGRAAEKLFF	TGTGCCAGCAGCTTAGCAGGCAGGGCGGCCGAAAAACTGTTTTTT
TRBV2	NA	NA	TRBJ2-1	CASRLSYNEQFF	TGTGCCAGCCGACTGTCCTACAATGAGCAGTTCTTC
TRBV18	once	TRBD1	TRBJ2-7	CASSPPTGGAGSYEQYF	TGTGCCAGCTCACCCCCGACAGGGGGCGCGGGGTCCTACGAGCAGTACTTC
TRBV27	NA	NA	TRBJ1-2	CASSLSGGGISYTF	TGTGCCAGCAGTTTATCGGGAGGAGGGATAAGCTACACCTTC
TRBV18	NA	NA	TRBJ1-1	CASSPPAGGDTEAFF	TGTGCCAGCTCACCACCGGCGGGGGGGGACACTGAAGCTTTCTTT
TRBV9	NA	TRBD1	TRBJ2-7	CASSVAGQGTYEQYF	TGTGCCAGCAGCGTAGCGGGACAGGGAACCTACGAGCAGTACTTC
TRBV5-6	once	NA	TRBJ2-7	CASSLEHRGGEQYF	TGTGCCAGCAGCTTGGAGCACAGGGGGGGCGAGCAGTACTTC
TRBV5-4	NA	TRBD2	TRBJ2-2	CASSLGTRDTGELFF	TGTGCCAGCAGCTTAGGGACTAGAGACACCGGGGAGCTGTTTTTT
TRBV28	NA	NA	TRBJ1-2	CASSFPGRDYGYTF	TGTGCCAGCAGCTTTCCGGGGCGGGACTATGGCTACACCTTC
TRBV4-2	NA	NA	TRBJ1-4	CASSQDRSQGEKLFF	TGTGCCAGCAGCCAAGATCGCTCCCAGGGGGAAAAACTGTTTTTT
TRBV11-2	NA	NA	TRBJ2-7	CASSLGGGPYEQYF	TGTGCCAGCAGCTTAGGTGGGGGCCCCTACGAGCAGTACTTC
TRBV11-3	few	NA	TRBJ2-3	CASSLEAVTDTQYF	TGTGCCAGCAGCTTAGAAGCGGTCACAGATACGCAGTATTTT
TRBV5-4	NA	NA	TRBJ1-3	CASSLGQTGNTIYF	TGTGCCAGCAGCTTGGGACAAACTGGAAACACCATATATTTT
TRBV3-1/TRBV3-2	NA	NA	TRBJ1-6	CASSPLGGYSPLHF	TGTGCCAGCAGCCCCCTCGGCGGGTATTCACCCCTCCACTTT
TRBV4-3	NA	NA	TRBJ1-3	CASSQELSGNTIYF	TGCGCCAGCAGCCAAGAGCTCTCTGGAAACACCATATATTTT
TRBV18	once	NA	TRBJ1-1	CASSLRSITRDTEAFF	TGTGCCAGCTCACTCCGCTCCATAACTAGAGACACTGAAGCTTTCTTT